This T cell receptor beta chain comes out of a study of blood T cells in healthy people across ages. PCR was performed a second time for about 7 to 11 cycles using a sample-barcoded 5' primer and a J-beta primer mix. Each CDR3 protein gets one entry after TCRdb re-called the 5' RACE reads with MiXCR. Of around 800,000 distinct CDR3 sequences in the sample, 44% are singletons; the top ten hold approximately 20%. This clonotype was detected a few times. This may come from a read error, since a much larger clone is one base off. Isolation per sample recovered at least 6 million PBMCs. Sequenced input: blood. This sequence was found in a man aged 55 to 70 in good health.

DNA for the CDR3: TGTGCCAGCAGCTTACAGGAAATCAGAGAGACCCAGTACTTC. Protein: CASSLQEIRETQYF. The chain links TRBV7-9 to TRBJ2-5, with unresolved D. CDR1 and CDR2 (germline): SEHNR, FQNEAQ (reference sequence). V lost 2 bases to trimming and J lost 4 bases, with 11 bases between them. The CDR3 has 14 residues.